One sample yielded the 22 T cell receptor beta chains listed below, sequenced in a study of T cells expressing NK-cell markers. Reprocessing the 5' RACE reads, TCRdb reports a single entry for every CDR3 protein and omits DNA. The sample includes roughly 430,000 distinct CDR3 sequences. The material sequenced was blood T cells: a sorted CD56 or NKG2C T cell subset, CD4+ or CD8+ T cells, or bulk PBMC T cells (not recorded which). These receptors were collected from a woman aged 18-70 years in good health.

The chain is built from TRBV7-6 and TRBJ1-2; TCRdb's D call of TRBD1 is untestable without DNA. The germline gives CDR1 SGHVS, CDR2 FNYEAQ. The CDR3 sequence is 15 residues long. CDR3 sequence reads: CASSKGQGYDYGYTF.

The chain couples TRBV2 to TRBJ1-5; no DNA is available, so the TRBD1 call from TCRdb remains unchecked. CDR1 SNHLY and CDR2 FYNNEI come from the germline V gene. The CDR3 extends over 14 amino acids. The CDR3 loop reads CASSEEGGHQPQHF.

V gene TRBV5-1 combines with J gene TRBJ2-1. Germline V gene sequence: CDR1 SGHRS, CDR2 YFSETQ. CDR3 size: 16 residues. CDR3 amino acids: CASSLVIGSSYNEQFF.

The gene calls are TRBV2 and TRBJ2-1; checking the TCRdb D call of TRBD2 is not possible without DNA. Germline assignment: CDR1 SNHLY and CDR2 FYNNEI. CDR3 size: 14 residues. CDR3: CASYVEGLDNEQFF.

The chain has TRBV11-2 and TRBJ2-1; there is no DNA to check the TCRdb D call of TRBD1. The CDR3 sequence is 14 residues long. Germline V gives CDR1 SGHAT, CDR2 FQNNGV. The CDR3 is CASSLVQGANEQFF.

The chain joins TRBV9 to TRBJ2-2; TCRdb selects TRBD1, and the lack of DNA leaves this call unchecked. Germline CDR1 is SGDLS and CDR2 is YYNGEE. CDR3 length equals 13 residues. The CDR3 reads CASSVAGGRELFF.

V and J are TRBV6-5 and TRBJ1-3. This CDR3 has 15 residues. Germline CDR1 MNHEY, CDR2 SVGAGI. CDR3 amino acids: CASSYGAGSGNTIYF.

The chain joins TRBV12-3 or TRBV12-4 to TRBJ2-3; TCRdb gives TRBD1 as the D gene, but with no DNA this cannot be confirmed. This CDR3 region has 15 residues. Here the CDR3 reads CASSFSPGRTDTQYF.

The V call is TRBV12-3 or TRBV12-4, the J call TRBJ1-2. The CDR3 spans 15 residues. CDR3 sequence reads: CASSFRGGFSYGYTF.

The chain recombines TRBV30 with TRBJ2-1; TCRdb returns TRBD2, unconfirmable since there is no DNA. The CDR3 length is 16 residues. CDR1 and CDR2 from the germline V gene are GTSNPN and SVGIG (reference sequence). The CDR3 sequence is CAWSVVRAGSYNEQFF. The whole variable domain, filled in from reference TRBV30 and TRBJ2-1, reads SQTIHQWPATLVQPVGSPLSLECTVEGTSNPNLYWYRQAAGRGLQLLFYSVGIGQISSEVPQNLSASRPQDRQFILSSKKLLLSDSGFYLCAWSVVRAGSYNEQFFGPGTRLTVL.

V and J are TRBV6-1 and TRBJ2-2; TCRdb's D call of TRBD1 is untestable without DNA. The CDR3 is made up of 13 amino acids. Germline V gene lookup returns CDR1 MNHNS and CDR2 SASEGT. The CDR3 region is CASRPTASGELFF.

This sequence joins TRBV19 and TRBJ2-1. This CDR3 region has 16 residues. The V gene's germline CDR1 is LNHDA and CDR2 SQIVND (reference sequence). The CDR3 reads CASSIVSGVPYNEQFF.

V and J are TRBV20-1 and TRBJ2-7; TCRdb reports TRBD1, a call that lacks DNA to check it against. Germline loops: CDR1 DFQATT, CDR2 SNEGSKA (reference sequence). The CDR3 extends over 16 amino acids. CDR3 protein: CSARGPRRRGDGEQYF.

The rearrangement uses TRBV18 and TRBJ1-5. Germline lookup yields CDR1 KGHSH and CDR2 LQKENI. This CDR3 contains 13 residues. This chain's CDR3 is CASSPAADQPQHF. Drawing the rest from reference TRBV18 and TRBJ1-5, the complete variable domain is NAGVMQNPRHLVRRRGQEARLRCSPMKGHSHVYWYRQLPEEGLKFMVYLQKENIIDESGMPKERFSAEFPKEGPSILRIQQVVRGDSAAYFCASSPAADQPQHFGDGTRLSIL.

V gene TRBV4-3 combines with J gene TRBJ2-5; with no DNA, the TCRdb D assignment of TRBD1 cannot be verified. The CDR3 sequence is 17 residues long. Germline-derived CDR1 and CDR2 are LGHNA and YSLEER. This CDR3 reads CASSQEWGLSVGETQYF.

The CDR3 region is CASSSGRGLKETQYF. This sequence joins TRBV6-2 or TRBV6-3 and TRBJ2-5; TCRdb selects TRBD2, and the lack of DNA leaves this call unchecked. Germline V lookup: CDR1 MNHEY, CDR2 SVGEGT. The CDR3 contains 15 residues.

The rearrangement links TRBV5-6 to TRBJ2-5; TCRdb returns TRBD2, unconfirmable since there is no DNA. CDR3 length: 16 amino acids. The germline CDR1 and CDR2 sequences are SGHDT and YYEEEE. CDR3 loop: CASSRQRLAGEETQYF.

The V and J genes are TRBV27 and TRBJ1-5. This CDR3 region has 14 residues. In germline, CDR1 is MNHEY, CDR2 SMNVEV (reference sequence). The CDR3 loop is CASSFSYDNQPQHF.

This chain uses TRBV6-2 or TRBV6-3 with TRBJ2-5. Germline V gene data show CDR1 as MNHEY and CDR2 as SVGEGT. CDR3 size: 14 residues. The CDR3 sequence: CASSGWGGQETQYF.

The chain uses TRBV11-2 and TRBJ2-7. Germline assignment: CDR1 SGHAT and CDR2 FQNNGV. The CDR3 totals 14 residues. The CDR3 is CASSFIENSYEQYF.

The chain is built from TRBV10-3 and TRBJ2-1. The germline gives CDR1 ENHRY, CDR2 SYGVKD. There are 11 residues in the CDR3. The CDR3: CAISDPHEQFF.

CDR3 protein: CSAGLAGGSGELFF. The rearrangement joins TRBV20-1 to TRBJ2-2; TCRdb's assignment of TRBD2 cannot be checked, as there is no DNA. This CDR3 spans 14 amino acids. Per the germline V gene, CDR1 is DFQATT and CDR2 is SNEGSKA (reference sequence).